This TCR beta chain originates from a study of blood T cell repertoires in COVID-19. Across the whole study: Specimens from acute and convalescent COVID-19 originated in the United States, Italy and Spain. PBMCs, B-cell-depleted T cells, or T cells were the source of the cDNA or gDNA that made up the material.

The CDR3 consists of 15 residues. The V end lost 0 bases, the J end lost 8 bases, and 14 bases lay between the germline ends. Germline CDR1 is LGHNA and CDR2 is YSLEER. Patients from Seattle were sampled longitudinally, starting during active infection. Original data processing: From reference gene primer amplification, estimates of nucleated cell counts were derived. TCRdb keeps only in-frame clones here, not all; method: immunoSEQ multiplex PCR. The V and J calls and clone size come from that table; D and trimming were worked out from the DNA. Of fewer than 95,000 clones listed, 74% were seen once; the top ten hold less than 5%.

This TCR came from a man between 65 and 79 years old with COVID-19, enrolled during active disease. This rearrangement joins TRBV4-3 to TRBJ2-4; no reliable D call. The sample taken for sequencing was peripheral blood. This chain's CDR3 is CASSQEGASGHIQYF. In DNA form, the CDR3 reads TGCGCCAGCAGCCAAGAAGGAGCGTCTGGTCACATTCAGTACTTC.